The 7 T cell receptor beta chains in this list originate from one sample, sequenced in a study of T cell responses to AZD1222 COVID-19 vaccine. The repertoire was sequenced with immunoSEQ multiplex PCR; TCRdb's copy has only in-frame clones and lacks some. This table holds around 84,000 clones, 70% to 90% found once. The material sequenced was peripheral blood, taken 28 days after the second AZD1222 dose. These receptors all stem from an adult who received the AZD1222 COVID-19 vaccine.

The gene calls are TRBV19 and TRBJ1-2; 8 bases match TRBD1. CDR1 LNHDA and CDR2 SQIVND come from the germline V gene (reference sequence). The V and J ends lost 7 bases and 10 bases, in that order; junction bases with no gene match: 8. CDR3 length: 12 residues. The CDR3 sequence: CASTMDRVFYTF. CDR3 DNA sequence: TGTGCCAGTACTATGGACAGGGTCTTCTACACCTTC.

The rearrangement uses TRBV3-1 (or the pseudogene TRBV3-2) and TRBJ1-6, with D unresolved. CDR1 is LGHDT and CDR2 is YNNKEL in the germline V gene (reference sequence). Trimming left V 4 bases short and J 6 bases short, with 4 bases between. The CDR3 runs 12 residues. CDR3 bases: TGTGCCAGCAGCCGAGGTAATTCACCCCTCCACTTT. The encoded protein is CASSRGNSPLHF.

J is TRBJ2-5 and V is TRBV24-1; 8 bases align to TRBD1. V shed 2 bases, J shed 4 bases, and the junction held 5 bases outside the gene matches. Germline V lookup: CDR1 KGHDR, CDR2 SFDVKD. The CDR3 totals 15 residues. Here the CDR3 DNA reads TGTGCCACCAGTGATTCCCCAGGGGGCCTAGAGACCCAGTACTTC. This sequence encodes CATSDSPGGLETQYF.

The chain recombines TRBV5-5 with TRBJ1-2, with a tentative D call TRBD1 (6 bases). In germline, CDR1 is SGHKS, CDR2 YYEKEE (reference sequence). CDR3 length: 14 amino acids. Trimming removed 4 bases from V and 0 bases from J, with 10 bases in between. The DNA for the CDR3 is TGTGCCAGCAGCCAGGACAGAGCTAACTATGGCTACACCTTC. Protein product: CASSQDRANYGYTF.

The genes are TRBV5-5 and TRBJ2-1, with 8 bases fitting TRBD1. From germline, CDR1 is SGHKS and CDR2 YYEKEE (reference sequence). The V gene end was trimmed by 0 bases and the J gene end by 1 base; junction bases not matched to a gene: 3. The CDR3 extends over 16 amino acids. The CDR3 sequence: CASSLGRQGSYNEQFF. The CDR3, as DNA: TGTGCCAGCAGCTTGGGGAGACAGGGGTCCTACAATGAGCAGTTCTTC.

The gene calls are TRBV5-1 and TRBJ2-1; 9 bases agree with TRBD1. Germline V gene lookup returns CDR1 SGHRS and CDR2 YFSETQ. The CDR3 has 15 residues. V lost 5 bases and J lost 7; bases outside the gene matches: 10. In nucleotides, the CDR3 is TGCGCCAGCAGTCCAGGGGACAGGGACGTTAATGAGCAGTTCTTC. Amino acids: CASSPGDRDVNEQFF.

This clone was counted between two and nine times. V and J are TRBV28 and TRBJ2-1, with 7 bases matching TRBD1. After removal of 5 bases from V and 0 bases from J, the junction contained 13 bases not matched to a gene. Germline CDR1 MDHEN, CDR2 SYDVKM. This CDR3 contains 18 residues. The CDR3 DNA sequence: TGTGCCAGCAGTACGATCCACAGGGGTTATAACTCCTACAATGAGCAGTTCTTC. The encoded protein is CASSTIHRGYNSYNEQFF.